What follows describes a single TCR beta chain. The antigen it recognizes is unknown. Base qualities are missing; no much larger clone stands one base away. This entry comes from a study of blood T cell repertoires in COVID-19 (dated by TCRdb to 2020 to 2022). About the investigation overall: Collaborator samples came from the United States, Italy and Spain and covered acute and convalescent phases of COVID-19. Where available, HLA class I and class II types were taken from metadata supplied by the sample provider and were not determined by assay-based typing. The dataset comprised deeply sampled blood TCRbeta repertoires from subjects exposed to, actively infected with, or recovered from COVID-19. Nearly every sample came with metadata listing a de-identified subject ID, COVID-19 status, age in years and sex. The prospective study material was composed of cDNA or gDNA derived from T cells, B-cell-depleted T cells, or PBMCs. The samples were drawn from the first 160 participants of the ongoing ImmuneRACE study and from over 950 subjects provided by 6 global collaborators. The repertoires were released in a freely available public database meant as a resource for research on the immune response to SARS-CoV-2.

The junction carries 9 bases between V and J, which are trimmed by 6 bases and 9 bases respectively. From its cysteine to its phenylalanine, the CDR3 spans 11 amino acids. Only the CDR3 DNA stays, 33 bases, in frame from base 1. CDR1 and CDR2, looked up from the germline V gene, are MNHEY and SVGEGT. Here is what the overall study found, with its caveats: How much clinical and demographic metadata was included differed by source and by participant, and the metadata was provided uncurated.

Enrolling through a virtual design, the prospective study's participants ranged in age from about 18 to 100 years and lived across roughly 23 United States geographic areas. In the prospective study, cohorts were assigned on the basis of participant-reported clinical history obtained from a screening survey and a study questionnaire. ImmuneRACE Cohort 3 recovered participants were defined by two consecutive negative NP/OP PCR tests, healthcare professional clearance, or symptom resolution. Each participant in the prospective study had whole blood, serum and a nasopharyngeal or oropharyngeal swab collected by mobile phlebotomists. Over a 2-month period, participants in the prospective study had the option of providing additional blood draws and questionnaires. Before DNA extraction, blood samples from the prospective study were shipped at room temperature or frozen. TCRbeta CDR3 regions were amplified from genomic DNA by means of the immunoSEQ Assay, a bias-controlled multiplex PCR. As for how the authors treated the data: The number of nucleated cells in each sample was estimated from the amplification of reference gene primers within the assay. To quantify the absolute abundance of each unique TCRbeta CDR3 rearrangement, sequence reads were collapsed and filtered. For each sample, productive Simpson clonality was calculated as the square root of Simpson's diversity index across productive rearrangements. TCRdb stores this immuneACCESS table with in-frame sequences only. Part of the clones is absent; in the studies checked, under half of the shortfall reflects unresolved V genes, and no reason is known for the rest. That table furnishes V, J and clone size, whereas the DNA furnished D and trimming. For this sample there are 150,000 to 200,000 clones; roughly 85% appear just once. The ten top clones hold approximately 9.4% of the sample.

The chain is encoded by TRBV6-2 or TRBV6-3 joined to TRBJ2-1, with a weak D call of TRBD2 (6 bases match). The source of this sequence is a woman aged 18-29 years who had recovered from COVID-19. Sequenced input: PBMCs or T cells enriched from blood (not recorded which). The DNA sequence is as follows: TGTGCCAGCAGCAACGGGGGTGAGCAGTTCTTC. Translation gives CASSNGGEQFF.